Following are 16 T cell receptor beta chains from one sample sequenced in a study of blood T cell repertoires in COVID-19 (dated by TCRdb to 2018 to 2020). The protocol used for the library was the immunoSEQ multiplex PCR assay. As stored in TCRdb, this immuneACCESS dataset retains in-frame rearrangements with V and J assigned. A fraction of the clones does not appear; measured against another copy, unresolved V genes explain less than half of the discrepancy, and the remainder lacks a known reason. Present in this sample are a few hundred thousand clones, around 89% of which were seen just once. Roughly 1% of the sample is taken by the ten largest. The material sequenced was PBMCs or T cells enriched from blood (not recorded which). All receptors derive from a man between 18 and 29 years old who had recovered from COVID-19.

The chain's CDR3 is CASDGTGRNQPQHF. The CDR3 nucleotides are TGTGCCAGCGATGGGACAGGGAGGAATCAGCCCCAGCATTTT. The chain employs TRBV6-5 and TRBJ1-5; 9 bases fit TRBD1. The CDR3 has 14 residues. Per germline, CDR1 MNHEY and CDR2 SVGAGI. Trimming removed 8 bases from V and 4 bases from J; junction bases left unmatched: 6.

The CDR3 protein is CASSPSWAAGGLVPYEQYF. CDR3 DNA: TGTGCCAGCAGCCCTTCCTGGGCAGCGGGAGGATTAGTCCCCTACGAGCAGTACTTC. V is TRBV7-2 and J is TRBJ2-7, with TRBD2 matching 9 bases. Germline CDR1 SGHTA, CDR2 FQGNSA. This CDR3 has 19 amino acids. The V gene end was trimmed by 5 bases and the J gene end by 2 bases; junction bases not matched to a gene: 19. The variable domain in full, with the rest retrieved from reference TRBV7-2 and TRBJ2-7, is GAGVSQSPSNKVTEKGKDVELRCDPISGHTALYWYRQSLGQGLEFLIYFQGNSAPDKSGLPSDRFSAERTGGSVSTLTIQRTQQEDSAVYLCASSPSWAAGGLVPYEQYFGPGTRLTVT.

The chain uses TRBV7-2 and TRBJ2-1; no definite D call. Germline V gene lookup returns CDR1 SGHTA and CDR2 FQGNSA. Trimming took off 1 base at V and 5 bases at J, with 6 bases between the two ends. This CDR3 spans 13 amino acids. Here the CDR3 reads CASSLGVDNEQFF. For the CDR3, the DNA is TGTGCCAGCAGCTTAGGAGTCGACAATGAGCAGTTCTTC.

V usage is TRBV5-1 and J usage is TRBJ1-5; D gene unclear. Per the germline V gene, CDR1 is SGHRS and CDR2 is YFSETQ. Trimming took 4 bases from V and 1 from J, leaving 12 bases between them. CDR3 length equals 15 residues. CDR3 in DNA: TGCGCCAGCAGCCCCTCGGGAGGGAGCAATCAGCCCCAGCATTTT. Protein sequence: CASSPSGGSNQPQHF.

CDR3 amino acids: CASSRMDSFTEAFF. In DNA, the CDR3 is TGTGCCAGCAGTCGCATGGACAGCTTCACTGAAGCTTTCTTT. This chain uses TRBV27 with TRBJ1-1; possible D gene TRBD1, 6 bases. Trimming took off 5 bases at V and 4 bases at J, with 14 bases between the two ends. CDR3 length equals 14 residues. Germline V gives CDR1 MNHEY, CDR2 SMNVEV (reference sequence).

The chain is built from TRBV5-4 and TRBJ1-1; TRBD1 matches 7 bases. CDR3 length: 13 amino acids. Trimming took 10 bases from V and 0 from J; bases not matched to a gene: 6. Germline lookup yields CDR1 SGHNT and CDR2 YYREEE (reference sequence). The CDR3 here is CACHRGMNTEAFF. Here the CDR3 DNA reads TGTGCCTGCCACAGGGGAATGAACACTGAAGCTTTCTTT.

This chain connects TRBV7-9 to TRBJ1-6; D is unclear. Between the trimmed V and J ends, which lost 5 bases and 4 bases, there was a span of 12 bases. The CDR3 is 15 residues long. CDR1 and CDR2 from the germline V gene are SEHNR and FQNEAQ (reference sequence). This chain's CDR3 is CASSPVGPYNSPLHF. The CDR3 DNA reads TGTGCCAGCAGCCCAGTGGGCCCGTATAATTCACCCCTCCACTTT. Full variable domain (remainder filled in from reference TRBV7-9 and TRBJ1-6): DTGVSQNPRHKITKRGQNVTFRCDPISEHNRLYWYRQTLGQGPEFLTYFQNEAQLEKSRLLSDRFSAERPKGSFSTLEIQRTEQGDSAMYLCASSPVGPYNSPLHFGNGTRLTVT.

The rearrangement joins TRBV2 to TRBJ2-2, with 8 bases matching TRBD1. CDR1 and CDR2 (germline): SNHLY, FYNNEI. With 5 bases clipped from V and 0 bases from J, the junction kept 2 bases outside the gene matches. The CDR3 is 15 amino acids. The CDR3 DNA reads TGTGCCAGCAGTCAGGACAGGGCGAACACCGGGGAGCTGTTTTTT. This translates into CASSQDRANTGELFF.

This clone was seen a few times. This chain connects TRBV2 to TRBJ1-5; 7 nucleotides match TRBD1. V gave up 6 bases and J gave up 3 bases; unmatched junction bases: 8. Germline V gene lookup returns CDR1 SNHLY and CDR2 FYNNEI. The CDR3 has 15 residues. DNA of the CDR3: TGTGCCAGCAGGGTCGACAGGGCTCTCAATCAGCCCCAGCATTTT. This encodes CASRVDRALNQPQHF.

The chain combines TRBV6-2 or TRBV6-3 with TRBJ2-2; 10 bases line up with TRBD1. The CDR3 loop spans 15 amino acids. Germline loops: CDR1 MNHEY, CDR2 SVGEGT. The ends lost 4 bases at V and 3 bases at J; junction bases unmatched: 2. CDR3 nucleotides: TGTGCCAGCAGTTTCGGGACAGGGGACACCGGGGAGCTGTTTTTT. It yields the protein CASSFGTGDTGELFF.

The sample holds a few counts of this clone. The rearrangement links TRBV18 to TRBJ2-7; tentative D call: TRBD2 (5 bases). The V gene lost 3 bases and the J gene lost 4 bases, with 10 bases spanning the gap. CDR3 size: 13 residues. CDR1 and CDR2 from the germline V gene are KGHSH and LQKENI. CDR3 DNA sequence: TGTGCCAGCTCACCGCCGGGGAAGTACGAGCAGTACTTC. The encoded protein is CASSPPGKYEQYF. Together with reference TRBV18 and TRBJ2-7, the CDR3 gives the full variable domain: NAGVMQNPRHLVRRRGQEARLRCSPMKGHSHVYWYRQLPEEGLKFMVYLQKENIIDESGMPKERFSAEFPKEGPSILRIQQVVRGDSAAYFCASSPPGKYEQYFGPGTRLTVT.

V gene TRBV7-3 combines with J gene TRBJ2-1; TRBD1 matches 8 bases. CDR1 and CDR2 (germline): SGHTA, FQGTGA. Trimming at V came to 5 bases and at J to 4 bases, leaving 10 bases not matched to a gene. CDR3 length: 16 amino acids. The CDR3 DNA reads as TGTGCCAGCAGCCCTACCCAGGGGGCACCTTACAATGAGCAGTTCTTC. This gives the protein CASSPTQGAPYNEQFF.

The chain uses TRBV5-1 and TRBJ2-5; D is possibly TRBD1 (6 bases). The CDR3 contains 13 residues. Trimming pared 3 bases from V and 3 bases from J, leaving 9 bases between. CDR1 and CDR2 (germline): SGHRS, YFSETQ. CDR3 loop: CASSSWDKETQYF. Here the CDR3 DNA reads TGCGCCAGCAGCTCCTGGGACAAAGAGACCCAGTACTTC.

V and J are TRBV5-6 and TRBJ2-1; TRBD2 agrees at 9 bases. This CDR3 region has 19 residues. After removal of 3 bases from V and 3 bases from J, the junction contained 16 bases not matched to a gene. Germline V gene sequence: CDR1 SGHDT, CDR2 YYEEEE. The CDR3 DNA is TGTGCCAGCAGCTCTTCGGGCGGGGGGGCCATTAAATACTACAATGAGCAGTTCTTC. Translating gives CASSSSGGGAIKYYNEQFF. Drawing the rest from reference TRBV5-6 and TRBJ2-1, the complete variable domain is DAGVTQSPTHLIKTRGQQVTLRCSPKSGHDTVSWYQQALGQGPQFIFQYYEEEERQRGNFPDRFSGHQFPNYSSELNVNALLLGDSALYLCASSSSGGGAIKYYNEQFFGPGTRLTVL.

The chain uses TRBV7-9 and TRBJ2-1; 7 positions match TRBD1. Germline lookup yields CDR1 SEHNR and CDR2 FQNEAQ (reference sequence). V dropped 5 bases and J dropped 2; count of bases not matched to a gene: 3. The CDR3 is made up of 14 amino acids. CDR3 sequence: CASSPGQAYNEQFF. CDR3 in DNA: TGTGCCAGCAGCCCAGGACAGGCCTACAATGAGCAGTTCTTC.

The rearrangement links TRBV18 to TRBJ1-4; 8 bases line up with TRBD1. This CDR3 has 19 residues. With 5 bases clipped from V and 3 bases from J, the junction kept 17 bases outside the gene matches. The V gene's germline CDR1 is KGHSH and CDR2 LQKENI. In DNA form, the CDR3 reads TGTGCCAGCTCAAAAAATGGAGGGCAGGGGGCTTCGGCTAATGAAAAACTGTTTTTT. It translates to CASSKNGGQGASANEKLFF.